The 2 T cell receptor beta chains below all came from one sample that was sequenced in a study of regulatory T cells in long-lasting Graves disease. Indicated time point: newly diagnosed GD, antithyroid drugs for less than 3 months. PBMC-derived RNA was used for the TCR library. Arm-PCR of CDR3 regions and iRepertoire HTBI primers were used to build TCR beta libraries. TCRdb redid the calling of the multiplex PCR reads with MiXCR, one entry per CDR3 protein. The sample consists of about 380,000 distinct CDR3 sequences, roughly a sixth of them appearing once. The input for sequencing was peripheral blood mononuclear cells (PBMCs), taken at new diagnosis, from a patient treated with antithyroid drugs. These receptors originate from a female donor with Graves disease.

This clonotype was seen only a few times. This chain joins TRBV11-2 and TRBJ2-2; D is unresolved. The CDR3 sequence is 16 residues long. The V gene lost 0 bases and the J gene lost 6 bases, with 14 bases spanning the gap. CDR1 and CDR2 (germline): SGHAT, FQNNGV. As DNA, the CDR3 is TGTGCCAGCAGCTTAGAGGTCCCGGACGACGCCGGGGAGCTGTTTTTT. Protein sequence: CASSLEVPDDAGELFF.

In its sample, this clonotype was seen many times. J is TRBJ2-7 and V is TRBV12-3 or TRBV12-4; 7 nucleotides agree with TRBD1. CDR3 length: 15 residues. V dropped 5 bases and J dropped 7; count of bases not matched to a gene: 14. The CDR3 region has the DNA TGTGCCAGCAGTCCGACCGGGACAGCGAAGGGAGAGCAGTACTTC. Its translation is CASSPTGTAKGEQYF.